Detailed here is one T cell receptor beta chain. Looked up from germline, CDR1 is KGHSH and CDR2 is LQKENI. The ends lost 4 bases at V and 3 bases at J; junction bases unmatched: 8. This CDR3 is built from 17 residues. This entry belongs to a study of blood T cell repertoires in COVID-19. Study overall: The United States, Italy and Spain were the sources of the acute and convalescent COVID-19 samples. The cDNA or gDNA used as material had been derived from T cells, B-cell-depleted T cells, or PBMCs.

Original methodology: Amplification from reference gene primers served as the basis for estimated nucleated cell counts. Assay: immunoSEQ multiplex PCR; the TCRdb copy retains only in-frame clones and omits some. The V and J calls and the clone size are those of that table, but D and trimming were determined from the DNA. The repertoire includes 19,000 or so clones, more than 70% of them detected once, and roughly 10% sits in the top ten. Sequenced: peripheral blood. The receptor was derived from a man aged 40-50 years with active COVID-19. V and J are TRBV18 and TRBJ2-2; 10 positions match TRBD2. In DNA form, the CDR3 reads TGTGCCAGCTCACGGCTAGCGGGAGTCGGGGACACCGGGGAGCTGTTTTTT. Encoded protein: CASSRLAGVGDTGELFF.